One and the same sample provided the 10 T cell receptor beta chains below, sequenced in a study of cytomegalovirus exposure and HLA in healthy donors. This PCR relied on a set of 60 Vbeta primers and 13 Jbeta primers. Data came from immunoSEQ multiplex PCR; TCRdb stores just in-frame clones and leaves some out. The listing records tens of thousands of clones. Specimen: PBMCs. The receptors here all came from a man over 45 in good health and CMV-seronegative.

The chain combines TRBV11-2 with TRBJ1-1, with TRBD1 as a possible D gene (6 bases). V was pared by 1 base and J by 1 base, with 10 bases between. The CDR3 has 15 residues. CDR1 and CDR2 from the germline V gene are SGHAT and FQNNGV. The CDR3 nucleotides read TGTGCCAGCAGCTTAGGTACAGGGCAGAACACTGAAGCTTTCTTT. As protein: CASSLGTGQNTEAFF.

V gene TRBV4-1 combines with J gene TRBJ2-5, with 8 positions matching TRBD2. Germline loops: CDR1 MGHRA, CDR2 YSYEKL. The CDR3 extends over 16 amino acids. The J segment lost 1 base and the V segment lost 4 bases, leaving 8 bases of the junction unmatched. CDR3 in amino acids: CASSPGLALFQETQYF. The CDR3 region has the DNA TGCGCCAGCAGCCCAGGACTAGCCCTCTTCCAAGAGACCCAGTACTTC.

The rearrangement joins TRBV4-3 to TRBJ1-2; the D is unclear. This CDR3 is 14 amino acids long. Trimming removed 3 bases at V and 8 bases at J, with 16 bases between. The germline V gene encodes CDR1 LGHNA and CDR2 YSLEER. The CDR3 loop is CASSHVPKHWGYTF. CDR3 bases: TGCGCCAGCAGCCACGTCCCGAAGCATTGGGGCTACACCTTC.

This chain joins TRBV7-2 and TRBJ1-6; D ambiguous. Germline CDR1 and CDR2: SGHTA and FQGNSA. V gave up 3 bases and J gave up 8 bases, with 11 bases separating them. This CDR3 is 14 amino acids long. The CDR3 DNA reads as TGTGCCAGCAGCTTCTGGGTTCAGGATTCACCCCTCCACTTT. Protein sequence: CASSFWVQDSPLHF.

The chain carries TRBV7-9 and TRBJ1-2; TRBD1 matches at 8 bases. This CDR3 contains 15 residues. The ends lost 3 bases at V and 0 bases at J; junction bases unmatched: 3. CDR1 is SEHNR, CDR2 FQNEAQ, per germline (reference sequence). CDR3 sequence: CASSLGDRTNYGYTF. The CDR3 coding sequence is TGTGCCAGCAGCTTGGGGGACAGGACTAACTATGGCTACACCTTC.

The V call is TRBV11-2, the J call TRBJ2-1; no clear D gene. Trimming pared 1 base from V and 0 bases from J, leaving 4 bases between. Germline V gives CDR1 SGHAT, CDR2 FQNNGV. There are 14 residues in the CDR3. CDR3 coding DNA: TGTGCCAGCAGCTTAGCTAGCTCCTACAATGAGCAGTTCTTC. Translation gives CASSLASSYNEQFF.

With respect to this clone: One end of the junction does not line up with germline, which may come from a read error. This chain links TRBV18 with TRBJ2-1, with D possibly TRBD1 on 5 matching bases. The CDR3 consists of 15 residues. CDR1 KGHSH and CDR2 LQKENI come from the germline V gene. The CDR3 loop is CASSQTGGSDNEQFF. The CDR3 region has the DNA TGTGCCAGCTCCCAAACAGGTGGCTCCGACAATGAGCAGTTCTTC.

The V gene is TRBV5-1, the J gene TRBJ2-1, with TRBD2 matching 10 bases. Germline assignment: CDR1 SGHRS and CDR2 YFSETQ. Unmatched junction bases numbered 3, after V lost 2 bases and J lost 4 bases. This CDR3 comprises 15 residues. CDR3 bases: TGCGCCAGCAGCTTACTAGCGGGGCAATACAATGAGCAGTTCTTC. As protein: CASSLLAGQYNEQFF.

This rearrangement joins TRBV6-5 to TRBJ1-4; a possible D gene is TRBD1 (6 bases). The germline gives CDR1 MNHEY, CDR2 SVGAGI. This CDR3 contains 13 residues. V was cut by 8 bases and J by 8 bases, with 15 bases left in between. The CDR3 is CASSDSQREKLFF. CDR3 bases: TGTGCCAGCTCGGACAGCCAGCGAGAAAAACTGTTTTTT.

The chain couples TRBV19 to TRBJ2-5; 10 bases align to TRBD1. The germline gives CDR1 LNHDA, CDR2 SQIVND (reference sequence). The V gene end was trimmed by 6 bases and the J gene end by 6 bases; junction bases not matched to a gene: 7. This CDR3 has 14 residues. CDR3 sequence: CASRETGGRQTQYF. The CDR3 DNA sequence: TGTGCCAGTAGGGAGACAGGGGGCAGGCAGACCCAGTACTTC. The full variable domain, its missing parts supplied by reference TRBV19 and TRBJ2-5, is DGGITQSPKYLFRKEGQNVTLSCEQNLNHDAMYWYRQDPGQGLRLIYYSQIVNDFQKGDIAEGYSVSREKKESFPLTVTSAQKNPTAFYLCASRETGGRQTQYFGPGTRLLVL.